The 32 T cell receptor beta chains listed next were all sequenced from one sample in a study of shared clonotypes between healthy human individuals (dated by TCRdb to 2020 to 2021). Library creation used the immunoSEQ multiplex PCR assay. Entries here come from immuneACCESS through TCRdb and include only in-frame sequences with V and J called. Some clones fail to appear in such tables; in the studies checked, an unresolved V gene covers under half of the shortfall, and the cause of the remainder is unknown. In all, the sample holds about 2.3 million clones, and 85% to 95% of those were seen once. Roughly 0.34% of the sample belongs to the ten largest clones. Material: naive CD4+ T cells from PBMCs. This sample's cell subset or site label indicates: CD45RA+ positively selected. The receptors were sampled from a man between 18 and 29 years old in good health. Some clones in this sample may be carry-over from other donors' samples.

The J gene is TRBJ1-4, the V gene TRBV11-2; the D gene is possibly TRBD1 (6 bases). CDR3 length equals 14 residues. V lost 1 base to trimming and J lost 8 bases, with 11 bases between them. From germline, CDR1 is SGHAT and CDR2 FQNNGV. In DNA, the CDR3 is TGTGCCAGCAGCTTAGGAACCAGGGGCGAAAAACTGTTTTTT. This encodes CASSLGTRGEKLFF.

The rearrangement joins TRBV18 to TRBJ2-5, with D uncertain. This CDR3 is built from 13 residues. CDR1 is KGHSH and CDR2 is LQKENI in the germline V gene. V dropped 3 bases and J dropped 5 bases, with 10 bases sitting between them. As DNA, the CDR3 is TGTGCCAGCTCACCCACGTTAGGGGAGACCCAGTACTTC. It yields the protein CASSPTLGETQYF.

The CDR3 is CASSVLDRAGNTIYF. For the CDR3, the DNA is TGTGCCAGCAGCGTACTGGACAGGGCTGGAAACACCATATATTTT. The rearrangement uses TRBV9 and TRBJ1-3, with 8 bases matching TRBD1. The germline V gene has CDR1 SGDLS and CDR2 YYNGEE. The CDR3 runs to 15 residues. The J segment lost 2 bases and the V segment lost 1 base, leaving 2 bases of the junction unmatched.

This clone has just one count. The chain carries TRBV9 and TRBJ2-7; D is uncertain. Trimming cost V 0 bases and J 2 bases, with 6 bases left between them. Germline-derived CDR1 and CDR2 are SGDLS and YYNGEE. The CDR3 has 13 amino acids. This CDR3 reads CASSVGEAYEQYF. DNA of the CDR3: TGTGCCAGCAGCGTAGGCGAGGCCTACGAGCAGTACTTC.

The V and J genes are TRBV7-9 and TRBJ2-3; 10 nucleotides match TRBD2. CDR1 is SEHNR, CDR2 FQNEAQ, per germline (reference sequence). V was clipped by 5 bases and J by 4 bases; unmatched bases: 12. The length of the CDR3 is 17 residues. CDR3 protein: CASSRPVIAGGADTQYF. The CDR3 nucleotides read TGTGCCAGCAGCCGACCAGTAATAGCGGGAGGCGCAGATACGCAGTATTTT.

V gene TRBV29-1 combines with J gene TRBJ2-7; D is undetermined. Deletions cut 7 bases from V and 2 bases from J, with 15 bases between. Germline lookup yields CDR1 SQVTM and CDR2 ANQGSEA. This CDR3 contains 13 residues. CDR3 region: CSAASIPPYEQYF. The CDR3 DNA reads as TGCAGCGCAGCTAGTATACCTCCCTACGAGCAGTACTTC.

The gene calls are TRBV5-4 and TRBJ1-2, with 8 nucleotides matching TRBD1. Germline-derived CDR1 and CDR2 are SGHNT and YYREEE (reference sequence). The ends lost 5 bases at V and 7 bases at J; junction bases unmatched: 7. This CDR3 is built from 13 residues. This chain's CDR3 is CASSEQGVFGYTF. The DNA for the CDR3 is TGTGCCAGCAGTGAACAGGGGGTATTTGGCTACACCTTC.

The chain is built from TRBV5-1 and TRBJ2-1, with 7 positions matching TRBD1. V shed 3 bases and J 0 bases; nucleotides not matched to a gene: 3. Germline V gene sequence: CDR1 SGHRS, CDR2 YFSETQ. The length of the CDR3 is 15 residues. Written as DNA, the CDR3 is TGCGCCAGCAGCTCCCACAGGGGCTCCTACAATGAGCAGTTCTTC. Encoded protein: CASSSHRGSYNEQFF.

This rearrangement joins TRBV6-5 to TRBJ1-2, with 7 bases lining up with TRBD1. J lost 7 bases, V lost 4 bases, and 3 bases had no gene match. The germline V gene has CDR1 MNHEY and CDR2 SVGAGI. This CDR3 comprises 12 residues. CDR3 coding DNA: TGTGCCAGCAGTTCCAGGGGGGGTGGCTACACCTTC. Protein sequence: CASSSRGGGYTF.

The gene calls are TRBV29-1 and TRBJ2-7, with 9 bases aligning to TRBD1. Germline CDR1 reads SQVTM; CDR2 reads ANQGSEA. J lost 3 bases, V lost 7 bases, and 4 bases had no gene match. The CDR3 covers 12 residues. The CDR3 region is CSGDRVSYEQYF. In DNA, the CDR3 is TGCAGCGGGGACAGGGTAAGCTACGAGCAGTACTTC.

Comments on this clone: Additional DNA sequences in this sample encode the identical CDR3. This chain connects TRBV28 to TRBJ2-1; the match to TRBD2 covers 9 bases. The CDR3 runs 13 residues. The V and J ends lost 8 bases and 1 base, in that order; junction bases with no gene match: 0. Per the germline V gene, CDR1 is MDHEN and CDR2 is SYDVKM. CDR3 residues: CASLAGSYNEQFF. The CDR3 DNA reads TGTGCCAGCCTAGCGGGATCCTACAATGAGCAGTTCTTC. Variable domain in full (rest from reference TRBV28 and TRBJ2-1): DVKVTQSSRYLVKRTGEKVFLECVQDMDHENMFWYRQDPGLGLRLIYFSYDVKMKEKGDIPEGYSVSREKKERFSLILESASTNQTSMYLCASLAGSYNEQFFGPGTRLTVL.

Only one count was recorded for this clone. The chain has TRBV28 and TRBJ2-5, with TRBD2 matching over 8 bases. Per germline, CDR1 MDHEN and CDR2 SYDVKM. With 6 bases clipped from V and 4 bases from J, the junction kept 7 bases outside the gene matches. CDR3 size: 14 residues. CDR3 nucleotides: TGTGCCAGCAGACCCGAGACTAGCGTAGAGACCCAGTACTTC. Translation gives CASRPETSVETQYF.

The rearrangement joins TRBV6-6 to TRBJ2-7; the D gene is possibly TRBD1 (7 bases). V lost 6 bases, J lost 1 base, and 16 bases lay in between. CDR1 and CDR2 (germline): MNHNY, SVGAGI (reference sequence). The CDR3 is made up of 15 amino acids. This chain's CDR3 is CASSGGQSLSYEQYF. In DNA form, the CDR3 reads TGTGCCAGCAGCGGGGGACAGAGCCTTTCCTACGAGCAGTACTTC.

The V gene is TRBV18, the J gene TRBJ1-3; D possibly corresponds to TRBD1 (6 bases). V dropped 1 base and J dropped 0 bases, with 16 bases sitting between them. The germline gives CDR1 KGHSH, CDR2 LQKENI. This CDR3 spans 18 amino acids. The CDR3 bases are TGTGCCAGCTCACCACAGGGCAGCCCAGGGGCCTCTGGAAACACCATATATTTT. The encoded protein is CASSPQGSPGASGNTIYF.

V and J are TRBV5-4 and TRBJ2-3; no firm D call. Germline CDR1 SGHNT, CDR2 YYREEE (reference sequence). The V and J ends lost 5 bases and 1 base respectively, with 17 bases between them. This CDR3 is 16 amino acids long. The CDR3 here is CASSSALLSGTDTQYF. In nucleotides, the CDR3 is TGTGCCAGCAGTTCTGCCTTGTTATCCGGCACAGATACGCAGTATTTT.

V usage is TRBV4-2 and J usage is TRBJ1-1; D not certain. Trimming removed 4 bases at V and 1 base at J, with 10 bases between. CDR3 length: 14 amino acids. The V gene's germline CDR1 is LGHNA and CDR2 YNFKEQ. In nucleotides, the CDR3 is TGTGCCAGCAGCCGAGGACGGCAGAACACTGAAGCTTTCTTT. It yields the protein CASSRGRQNTEAFF.

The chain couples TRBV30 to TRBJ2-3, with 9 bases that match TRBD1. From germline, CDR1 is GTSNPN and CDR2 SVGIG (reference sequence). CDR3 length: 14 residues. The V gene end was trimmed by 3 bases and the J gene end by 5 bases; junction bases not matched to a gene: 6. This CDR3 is CAWRTGGFGDTQYF. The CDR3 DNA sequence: TGTGCCTGGAGGACAGGGGGGTTCGGAGATACGCAGTATTTT.

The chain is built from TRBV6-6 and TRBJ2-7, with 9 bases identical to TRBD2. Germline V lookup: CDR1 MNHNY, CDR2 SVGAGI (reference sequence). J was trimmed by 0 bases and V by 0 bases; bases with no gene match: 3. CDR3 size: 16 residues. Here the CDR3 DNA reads TGTGCCAGCAGTTACTCGAAGACTAGCGGCTCCTACGAGCAGTACTTC. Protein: CASSYSKTSGSYEQYF.

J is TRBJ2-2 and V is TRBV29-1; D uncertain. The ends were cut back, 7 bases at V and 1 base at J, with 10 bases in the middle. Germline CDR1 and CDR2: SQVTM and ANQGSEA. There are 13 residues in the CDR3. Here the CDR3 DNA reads TGCAGCGGCCAGACTTGGAACACCGGGGAGCTGTTTTTT. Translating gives CSGQTWNTGELFF.

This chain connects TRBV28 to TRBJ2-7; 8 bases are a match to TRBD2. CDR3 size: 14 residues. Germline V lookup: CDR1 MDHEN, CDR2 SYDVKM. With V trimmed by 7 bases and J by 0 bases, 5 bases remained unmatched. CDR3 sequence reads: CASTIAGNSYEQYF. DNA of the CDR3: TGTGCCAGCACCATAGCGGGGAACTCCTACGAGCAGTACTTC.

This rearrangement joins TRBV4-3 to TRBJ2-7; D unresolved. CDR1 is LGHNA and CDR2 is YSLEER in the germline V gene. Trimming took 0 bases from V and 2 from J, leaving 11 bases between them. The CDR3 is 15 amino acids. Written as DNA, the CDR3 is TGCGCCAGCAGCCAAGATTGGGTCGCTACCTACGAGCAGTACTTC. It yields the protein CASSQDWVATYEQYF.

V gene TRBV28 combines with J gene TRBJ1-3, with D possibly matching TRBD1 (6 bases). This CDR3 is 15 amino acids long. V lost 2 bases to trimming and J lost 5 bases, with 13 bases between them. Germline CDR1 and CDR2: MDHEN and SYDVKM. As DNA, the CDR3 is TGTGCCAGCAGTTTAACCGGGACACCTAGAAACACCATATATTTT. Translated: CASSLTGTPRNTIYF.

The CDR3 DNA sequence: TGTGCCAGCAGTGCTGACACCTACGAGCAGTACTTC. Translating it yields CASSADTYEQYF. This sequence joins TRBV2 and TRBJ2-5; D gene uncertain. The J call may not be correct, given that the DNA end is closer to TRBJ2-7. Germline V gene sequence: CDR1 SNHLY, CDR2 FYNNEI. The CDR3 covers 12 residues.

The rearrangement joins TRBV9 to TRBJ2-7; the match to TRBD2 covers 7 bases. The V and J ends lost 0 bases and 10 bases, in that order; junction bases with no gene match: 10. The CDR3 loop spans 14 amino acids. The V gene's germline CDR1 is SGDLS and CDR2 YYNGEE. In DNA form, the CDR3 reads TGTGCCAGCAGCGTAGGTCTAGCGGACTCTATTCAGTACTTC. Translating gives CASSVGLADSIQYF.

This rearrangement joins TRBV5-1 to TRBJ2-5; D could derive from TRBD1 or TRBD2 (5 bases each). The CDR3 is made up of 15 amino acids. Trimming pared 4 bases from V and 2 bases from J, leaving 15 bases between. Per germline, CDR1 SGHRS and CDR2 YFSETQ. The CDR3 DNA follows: TGCGCCAGCAGCGGGATGGGACGCCCGCAAGAGACCCAGTACTTC. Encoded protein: CASSGMGRPQETQYF.

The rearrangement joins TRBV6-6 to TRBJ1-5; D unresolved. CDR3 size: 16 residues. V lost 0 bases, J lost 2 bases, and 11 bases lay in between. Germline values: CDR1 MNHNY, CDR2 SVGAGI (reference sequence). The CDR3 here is CASSYSQTNRNQPQHF. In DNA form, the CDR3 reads TGTGCCAGCAGTTACTCGCAGACAAATCGCAATCAGCCCCAGCATTTT.

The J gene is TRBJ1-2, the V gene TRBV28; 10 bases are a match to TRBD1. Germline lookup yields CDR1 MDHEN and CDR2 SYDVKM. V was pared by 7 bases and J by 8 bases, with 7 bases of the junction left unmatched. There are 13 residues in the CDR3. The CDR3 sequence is CASTLPGQGGYTF. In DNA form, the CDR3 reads TGTGCCAGCACCCTCCCGGGACAGGGGGGCTACACCTTC.

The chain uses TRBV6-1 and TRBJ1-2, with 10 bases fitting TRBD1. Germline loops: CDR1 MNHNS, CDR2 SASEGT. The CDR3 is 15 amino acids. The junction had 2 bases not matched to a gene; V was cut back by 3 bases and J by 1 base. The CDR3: CASSEGTGVNYGYTF. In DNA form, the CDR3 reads TGTGCCAGCAGTGAGGGGACAGGGGTTAACTATGGCTACACCTTC.

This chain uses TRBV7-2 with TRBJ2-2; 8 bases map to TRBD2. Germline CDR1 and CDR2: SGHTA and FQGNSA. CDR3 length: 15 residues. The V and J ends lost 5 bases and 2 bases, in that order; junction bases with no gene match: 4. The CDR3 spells CASSRLAPNTGELFF. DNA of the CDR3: TGTGCCAGCAGCCGACTAGCGCCAAACACCGGGGAGCTGTTTTTT.

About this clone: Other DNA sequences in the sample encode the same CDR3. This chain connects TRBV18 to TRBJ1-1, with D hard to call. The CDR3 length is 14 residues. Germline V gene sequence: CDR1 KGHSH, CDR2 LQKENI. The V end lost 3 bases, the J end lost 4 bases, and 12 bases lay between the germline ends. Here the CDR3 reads CASSPPGSGTEAFF. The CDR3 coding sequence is TGTGCCAGCTCACCCCCCGGCTCGGGCACTGAAGCTTTCTTT.

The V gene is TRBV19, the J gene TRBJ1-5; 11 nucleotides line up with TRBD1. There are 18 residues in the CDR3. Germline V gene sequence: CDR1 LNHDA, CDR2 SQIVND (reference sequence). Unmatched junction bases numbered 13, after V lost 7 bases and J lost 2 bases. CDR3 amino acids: CASTPFGQGAMGNQPQHF. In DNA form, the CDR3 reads TGTGCCAGTACCCCATTCGGACAGGGGGCAATGGGCAATCAGCCCCAGCATTTT.

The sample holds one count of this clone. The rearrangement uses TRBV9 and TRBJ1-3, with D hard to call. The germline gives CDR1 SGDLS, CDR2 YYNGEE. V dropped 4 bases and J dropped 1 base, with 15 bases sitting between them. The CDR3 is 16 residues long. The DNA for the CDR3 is TGTGCCAGCAGCCCGAGATATTACTCTTCTGGAAACACCATATATTTT. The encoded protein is CASSPRYYSSGNTIYF.